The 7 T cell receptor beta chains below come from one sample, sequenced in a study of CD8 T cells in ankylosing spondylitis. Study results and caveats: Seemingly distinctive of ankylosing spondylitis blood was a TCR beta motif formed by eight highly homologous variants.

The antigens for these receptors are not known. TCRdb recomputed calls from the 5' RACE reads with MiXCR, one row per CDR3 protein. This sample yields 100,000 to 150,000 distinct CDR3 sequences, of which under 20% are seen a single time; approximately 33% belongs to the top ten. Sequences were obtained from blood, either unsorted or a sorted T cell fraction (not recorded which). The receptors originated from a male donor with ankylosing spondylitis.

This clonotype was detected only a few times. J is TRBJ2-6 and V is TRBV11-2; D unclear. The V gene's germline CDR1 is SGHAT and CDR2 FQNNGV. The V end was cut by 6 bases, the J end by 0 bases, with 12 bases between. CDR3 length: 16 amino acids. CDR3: CASRPTENSGANVLTF. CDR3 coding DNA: TGTGCCAGCAGACCGACGGAGAACTCTGGGGCCAACGTCCTGACTTTC.

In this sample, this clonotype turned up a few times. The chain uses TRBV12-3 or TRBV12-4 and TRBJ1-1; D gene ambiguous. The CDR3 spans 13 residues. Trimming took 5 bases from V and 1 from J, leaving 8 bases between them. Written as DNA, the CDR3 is TGTGCCAGCAGTGTCTCGAGGAACACTGAAGCTTTCTTT. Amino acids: CASSVSRNTEAFF.

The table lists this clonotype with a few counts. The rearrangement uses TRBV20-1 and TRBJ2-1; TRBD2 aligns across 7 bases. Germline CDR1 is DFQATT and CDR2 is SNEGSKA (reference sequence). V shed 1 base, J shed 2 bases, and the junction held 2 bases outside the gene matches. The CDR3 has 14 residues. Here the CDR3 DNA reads TGCAGTGCTAGAGCTAGCGGTGCCTACAATGAGCAGTTCTTC. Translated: CSARASGAYNEQFF.

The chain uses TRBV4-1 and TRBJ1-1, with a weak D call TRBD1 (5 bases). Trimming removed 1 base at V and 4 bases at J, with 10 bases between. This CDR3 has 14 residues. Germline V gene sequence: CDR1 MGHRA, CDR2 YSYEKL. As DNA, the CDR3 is TGCGCCAGCAGCCAAGTATGGGGCCGCACTGAAGCTTTCTTT. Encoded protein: CASSQVWGRTEAFF.

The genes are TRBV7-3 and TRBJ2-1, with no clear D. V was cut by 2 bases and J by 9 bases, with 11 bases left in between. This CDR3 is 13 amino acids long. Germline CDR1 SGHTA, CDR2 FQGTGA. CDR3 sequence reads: CASSLVSFGEQFF. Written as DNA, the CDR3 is TGTGCCAGCAGCTTAGTTTCGTTCGGTGAGCAGTTCTTC.

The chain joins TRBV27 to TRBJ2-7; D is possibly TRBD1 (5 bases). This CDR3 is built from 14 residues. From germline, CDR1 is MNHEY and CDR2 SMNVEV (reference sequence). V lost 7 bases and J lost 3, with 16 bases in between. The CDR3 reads CASKGHDPRYEQYF. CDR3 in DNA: TGTGCCAGCAAAGGACACGACCCCCGCTACGAGCAGTACTTC.

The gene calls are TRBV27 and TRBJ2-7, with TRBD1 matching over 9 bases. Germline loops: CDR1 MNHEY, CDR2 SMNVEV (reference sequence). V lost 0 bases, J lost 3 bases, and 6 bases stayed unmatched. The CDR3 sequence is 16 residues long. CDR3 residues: CASSLSGTGIFYEQYF. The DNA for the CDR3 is TGTGCCAGCAGTTTATCCGGGACAGGGATTTTCTACGAGCAGTACTTC.